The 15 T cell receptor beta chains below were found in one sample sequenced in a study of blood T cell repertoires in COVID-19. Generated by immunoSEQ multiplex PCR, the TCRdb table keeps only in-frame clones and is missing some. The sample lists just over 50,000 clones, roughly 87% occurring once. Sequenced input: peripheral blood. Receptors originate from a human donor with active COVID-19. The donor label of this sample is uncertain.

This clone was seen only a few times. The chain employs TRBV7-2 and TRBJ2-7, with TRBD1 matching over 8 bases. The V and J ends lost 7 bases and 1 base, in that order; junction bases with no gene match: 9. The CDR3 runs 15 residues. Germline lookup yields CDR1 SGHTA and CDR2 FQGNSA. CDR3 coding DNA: TGTGCCAGCAACTCAGGGGGCGCGGGGTCCTACGAGCAGTACTTC. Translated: CASNSGGAGSYEQYF.

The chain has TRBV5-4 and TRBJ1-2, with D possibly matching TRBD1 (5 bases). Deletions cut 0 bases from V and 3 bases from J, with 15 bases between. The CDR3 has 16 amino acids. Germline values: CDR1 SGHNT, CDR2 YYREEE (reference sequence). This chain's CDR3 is CASSLGSGDWYYGYTF. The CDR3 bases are TGTGCCAGCAGCTTGGGTTCGGGGGATTGGTACTATGGCTACACCTTC. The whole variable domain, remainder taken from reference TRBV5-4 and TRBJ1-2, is ETGVTQSPTHLIKTRGQQVTLRCSSQSGHNTVSWYQQALGQGPQFIFQYYREEENGRGNFPPRFSGLQFPNYSSELNVNALELDDSALYLCASSLGSGDWYYGYTFGSGTRLTVV.

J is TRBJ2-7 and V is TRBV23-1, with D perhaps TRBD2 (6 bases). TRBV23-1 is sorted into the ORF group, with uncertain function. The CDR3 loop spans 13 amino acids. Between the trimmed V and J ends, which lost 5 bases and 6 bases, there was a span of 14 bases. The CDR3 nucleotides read TGCGCCAGCAGTGGGTGCGGAGGGGCCGAGCAGTACTTC. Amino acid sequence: CASSGCGGAEQYF.

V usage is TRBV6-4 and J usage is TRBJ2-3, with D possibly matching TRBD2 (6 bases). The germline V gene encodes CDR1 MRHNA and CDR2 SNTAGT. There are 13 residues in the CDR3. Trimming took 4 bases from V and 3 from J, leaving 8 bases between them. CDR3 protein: CASSAGETDTQYF. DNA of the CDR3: TGTGCCAGCAGTGCGGGGGAAACAGATACGCAGTATTTT.

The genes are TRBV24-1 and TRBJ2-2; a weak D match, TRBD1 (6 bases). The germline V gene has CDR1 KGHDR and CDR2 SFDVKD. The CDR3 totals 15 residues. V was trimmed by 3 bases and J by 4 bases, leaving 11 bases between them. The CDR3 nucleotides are TGTGCCACCAGTGATCCCAGGGGTCGCACCGGGGAGCTGTTTTTT. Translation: CATSDPRGRTGELFF.

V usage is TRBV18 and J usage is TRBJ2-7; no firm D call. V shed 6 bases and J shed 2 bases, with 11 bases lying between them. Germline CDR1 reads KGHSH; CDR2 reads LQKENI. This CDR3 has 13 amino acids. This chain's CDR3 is CASSPRGPYEQYF. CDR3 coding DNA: TGTGCCAGCTCTCCCCGCGGCCCCTACGAGCAGTACTTC.

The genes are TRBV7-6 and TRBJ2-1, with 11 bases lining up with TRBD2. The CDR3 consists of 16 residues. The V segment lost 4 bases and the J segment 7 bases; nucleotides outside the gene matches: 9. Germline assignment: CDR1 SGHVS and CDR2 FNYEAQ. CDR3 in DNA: TGTGCCAGCAGCTCCATCACTAGCGGGGGCTCGAATGAGCAGTTCTTC. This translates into CASSSITSGGSNEQFF.

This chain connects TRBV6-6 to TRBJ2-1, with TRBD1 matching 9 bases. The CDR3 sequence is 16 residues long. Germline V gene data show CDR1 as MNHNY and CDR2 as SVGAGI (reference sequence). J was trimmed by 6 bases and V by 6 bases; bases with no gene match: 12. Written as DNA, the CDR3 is TGTGCCAGCAGGGGGAGAGGGACAGGGTTTAGCAATGAGCAGTTCTTC. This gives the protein CASRGRGTGFSNEQFF.

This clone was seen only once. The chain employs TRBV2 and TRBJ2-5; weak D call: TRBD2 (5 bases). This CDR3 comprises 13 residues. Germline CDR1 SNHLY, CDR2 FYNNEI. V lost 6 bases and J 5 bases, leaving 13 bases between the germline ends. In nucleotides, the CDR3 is TGTGCCAGCAGGGACGGGATTCTCGAGACCCAGTACTTC. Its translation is CASRDGILETQYF.

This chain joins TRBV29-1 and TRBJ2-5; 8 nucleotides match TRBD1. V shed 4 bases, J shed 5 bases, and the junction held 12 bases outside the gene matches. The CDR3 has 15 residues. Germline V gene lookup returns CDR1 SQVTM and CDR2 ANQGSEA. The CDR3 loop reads CSVARLAGGGETQYF. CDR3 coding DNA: TGCAGCGTTGCCCGCCTGGCAGGGGGCGGGGAGACCCAGTACTTC.

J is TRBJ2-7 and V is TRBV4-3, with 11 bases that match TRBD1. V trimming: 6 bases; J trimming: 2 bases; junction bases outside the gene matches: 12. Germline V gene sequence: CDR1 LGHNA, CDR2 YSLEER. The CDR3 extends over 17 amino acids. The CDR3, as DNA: TGCGCCAGCAGGCAGGGACAGGGGGAGTTTATCACCTACGAGCAGTACTTC. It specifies CASRQGQGEFITYEQYF.

The CDR3 region has the DNA TGCGCCAGCAGACCCCTGGGTGGACAGGGCACTGAAGCTTTCTTT. As protein: CASRPLGGQGTEAFF. The chain couples TRBV5-1 to TRBJ1-1, with 8 bases that match TRBD1. Germline V gene sequence: CDR1 SGHRS, CDR2 YFSETQ. V trimming: 5 bases; J trimming: 4 bases; junction bases outside the gene matches: 10. There are 15 residues in the CDR3.

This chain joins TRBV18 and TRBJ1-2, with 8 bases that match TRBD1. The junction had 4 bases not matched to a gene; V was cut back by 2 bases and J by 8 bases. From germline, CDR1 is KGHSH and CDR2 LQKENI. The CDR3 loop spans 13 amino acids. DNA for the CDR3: TGTGCCAGCTCACCAGGCAGGGGGCACGGCTACACCTTC. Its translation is CASSPGRGHGYTF.

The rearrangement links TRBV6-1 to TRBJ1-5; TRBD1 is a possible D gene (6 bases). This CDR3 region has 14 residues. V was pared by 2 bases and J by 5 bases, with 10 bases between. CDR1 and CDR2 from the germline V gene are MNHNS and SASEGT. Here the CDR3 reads CASSESGAYQPQHF. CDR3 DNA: TGTGCCAGCAGTGAATCAGGGGCGTATCAGCCCCAGCATTTT.

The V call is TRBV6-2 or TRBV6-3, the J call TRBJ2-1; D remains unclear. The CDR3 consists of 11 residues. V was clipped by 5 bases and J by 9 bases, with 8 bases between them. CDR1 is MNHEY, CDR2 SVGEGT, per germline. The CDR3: CASSKSGEQFF. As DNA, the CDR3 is TGTGCCAGCAGTAAGTCCGGTGAGCAGTTCTTC.